This TCR beta chain is drawn from a study of T-cell memory formation after mild COVID-19. The overall study: Largely donor-specific sequence clusters came from a couple of donors.

Study conclusions and caveats: The study found contracting CD4+ clones mainly in CM and EM and contracting CD8+ clones in EMRA. Researchers found some responding clones in pre-infection memory, a sign that cross-reactive memory joined.

Germline loops: CDR1 LNHNV, CDR2 YYDKDF (reference sequence). This CDR3 has 15 amino acids. The germline V and J ends were trimmed by 6 bases and 1 base, with 15 bases remaining between them. On this clonotype itself: Its antigen is still unknown.

After 5'RACE with constant-segment primers, TCR alpha and TCR beta cDNA libraries carrying sample barcodes and UMIs were obtained. MiXCR, run by TCRdb on the 5' RACE reads, gives a single entry per CDR3 protein. This sample has about 560,000 distinct CDR3 sequences, with 15% to 20% found just once. Sequenced: PBMCs or a T cell subset sorted from them (not recorded which). The chain employs TRBV15 and TRBJ2-5, with D uncertain. This clonotype originated in an adult woman who had mild COVID-19 (a few samples of this study predate the infection). Cell type and time point are not known. The CDR3, as DNA: TGTGCCACCAGTCAACTACTAACTCTCCAAGAGACCCAGTACTTC. Its protein product is CATSQLLTLQETQYF.